These 8 T cell receptor beta chains share one sample of origin, sequenced in a study of control samples from healthy donors and cancer patients. The assay was immunoSEQ multiplex PCR, and TCRdb's table has in-frame clones only and misses some. The sample comprises 150,000 or so clones, about 91% of which are singletons, and over 1.5% rests with the top ten. The sample consisted of blood. Receptors were obtained from a man aged 18-30 years in good health.

The V gene is TRBV28, the J gene TRBJ1-5, with 11 positions matching TRBD1. The V segment lost 6 bases and the J segment 7 bases; nucleotides outside the gene matches: 11. The CDR3 contains 16 residues. The germline CDR1 and CDR2 sequences are MDHEN and SYDVKM. CDR3 bases: TGTGCCAGCAGCGATCCGGGACAGGGGGACGGGCAGCCCCAGCATTTT. It yields the protein CASSDPGQGDGQPQHF.

The chain couples TRBV27 to TRBJ1-1; D gene unclear. V shed 3 bases and J shed 4 bases, with 12 bases lying between them. The germline V gene has CDR1 MNHEY and CDR2 SMNVEV (reference sequence). This CDR3 has 14 amino acids. CDR3 loop: CASSLDSYGTEAFF. Written as DNA, the CDR3 is TGTGCCAGCAGTTTGGATAGCTACGGCACTGAAGCTTTCTTT.

V and J are TRBV6-5 and TRBJ2-7; D remains ambiguous. The CDR3 consists of 14 residues. Germline V gene lookup returns CDR1 MNHEY and CDR2 SVGAGI. The germline V and J ends were trimmed by 2 bases and 2 bases, with 10 bases remaining between them. The CDR3 spells CASSYRHATYEQYF. CDR3 DNA: TGTGCCAGCAGTTACAGACACGCTACCTACGAGCAGTACTTC.

CDR3 DNA sequence: TGTGCCAGCTCACCTGGTGTCCAGGGCACAGATACGCAGTATTTT. It translates to CASSPGVQGTDTQYF. This chain connects TRBV18 to TRBJ2-3, with D uncertain. The CDR3 sequence is 15 residues long. Germline CDR1 KGHSH, CDR2 LQKENI. Trimming pared 3 bases from V and 1 base from J, leaving 11 bases between.

V is TRBV3-1 (or the pseudogene TRBV3-2) and J is TRBJ1-1; no firm D call. V was pared by 1 base and J by 4 bases, with 7 bases between. There are 13 residues in the CDR3. Germline loops: CDR1 LGHDT, CDR2 YNNKEL (reference sequence). CDR3 coding DNA: TGTGCCAGCAGCCAAGCCTCACGCACTGAAGCTTTCTTT. Amino acid sequence: CASSQASRTEAFF.

In regard to this clone: One end of the junction fails to match germline, which may point to a read error. The chain links TRBV13 to TRBJ1-2; D gene uncertain. Germline V gives CDR1 PRHDT, CDR2 FYEKMQ (reference sequence). The CDR3 has 12 amino acids. The CDR3 is CASSLGRRGYTF. The CDR3 DNA is TGTGCCAGCAGCCTAGGTAGGCGAGGCTACACCTTC.

The chain is built from TRBV5-4 and TRBJ1-2; D is unresolved. Germline V CDR1 and CDR2: SGHNT, YYREEE (reference sequence). This CDR3 has 14 amino acids. Trimming took off 1 base at V and 5 bases at J, with 12 bases between the two ends. As DNA, the CDR3 is TGTGCCAGCAGCTTGTCAACTCTTGGGTATGGCTACACCTTC. Residues: CASSLSTLGYGYTF.

The rearrangement links TRBV7-8 to TRBJ2-1; TRBD1 agrees at 11 bases. After removal of 4 bases from V and 0 bases from J, the junction contained 8 bases not matched to a gene. The CDR3 has 18 amino acids. Germline lookup yields CDR1 SGHVS and CDR2 FQNEAQ. The CDR3 is CASSSRPGQGASYNEQFF. CDR3 bases: TGTGCCAGCAGCTCTAGGCCAGGACAGGGGGCCTCCTACAATGAGCAGTTCTTC.